This TCR beta chain was captured in a study of blood T cell repertoires in COVID-19. Study at large: The United States, Italy and Spain were the sources of the acute and convalescent COVID-19 samples.

Some clones are missing from TCRdb's copy, which holds only in-frame ones; the method was immunoSEQ multiplex PCR. Of tens of thousands of clones in the sample, 80% were seen once. The CDR3 length is 14 residues. Germline trimming cut 5 bases from V and 2 bases from J; bases unmatched to any gene: 5. In germline, CDR1 is GTSNPN, CDR2 SVGIG (reference sequence). The chain employs TRBV30 and TRBJ2-7; 11 nucleotides line up with TRBD2. This sequence originates from a human donor in a cohort sampled during active COVID-19. Sequencing input: peripheral blood. DNA of the CDR3: TGTGCCTGGGGACCGGGACTAGCGGCCTACGAGCAGTACTTC. Translated: CAWGPGLAAYEQYF.